The source of this TCR beta chain is a study of T cells after yellow fever vaccination. As for the study in general: Preparation of the low-cell-number fractions used SMART-Seq v4 Ultra Low Input. General study results and limits: Abundant contaminating clonotypes from the bulk population could appear in FACS-sorted repertoires. Most primary-vaccination clones reappeared after the booster (about 95% CD4, about 87% CD8).

This clonotype was seen a few times. Antigen unknown. The length of the CDR3 is 15 residues. Per germline, CDR1 SGHDT and CDR2 YYEEEE. Deletions cut 1 base from V and 1 base from J, with 11 bases between. TCR cDNA, made by 5'RACE template switching, carried an added universal primer site and UMIs. TCRdb processed the 5' RACE reads anew with MiXCR; each CDR3 protein has one entry. The sample records 310,000 or so distinct CDR3 sequences, around 6.8% being singletons. This rearrangement joins TRBV5-6 to TRBJ1-2; the D gene is possibly TRBD1 (5 bases). This clonotype was obtained from a man aged 18 to 30 who received the YFV17D yellow fever vaccine. Sequences were derived from PBMCs, sampled more than 40 days after the first yellow fever vaccination. For the CDR3, the DNA is TGTGCCAGCAGCTTGCCCCGGGGGGGTAACTATGGCTACACCTTC. Amino acid sequence: CASSLPRGGNYGYTF.